A selection of T cell receptor beta chains follows, all from one sample in a study of OX40 agonist ivuxolimab in advanced cancers. Produced via immunoSEQ multiplex PCR; TCRdb's table is partial and in-frame only. The sample records 100,000 to 120,000 clones, 80% to 95% being singletons. The specimen was CD4+ or CD8+ T cells sorted from blood, collected in a trial of the OX40 agonist ivuxolimab. Receptors originate from an adult with an advanced solid tumor such as melanoma, head and neck, liver or kidney cancer. Each CDR3 is given with its conserved first and last residue. Fields, in order: V gene, clone size, D gene, J gene, CDR3 DNA, CDR3 protein. D genes are given only for firm matches. Not all rows give a size; the values are once, few, many and, for expanded clones, a class.

V: TRBV21-1
size: NA
D: NA
J: TRBJ2-6
DNA: TGTGCCAGCAGCAATGTCACTGGGGCCAACGTCCTGACTTTC
CDR3: CASSNVTGANVLTF

V: TRBV5-1
size: NA
D: NA
J: TRBJ2-1
DNA: TGCGCCAGCAGCCCCCCGGCGTCAGTCTCCTACAATGAGCAGTTCTTC
CDR3: CASSPPASVSYNEQFF

V: TRBV5-6
size: NA
D: TRBD2
J: TRBJ2-7
DNA: TGTGCCAGCAGCTTGGGTAGCGGGGCTTCCTACGAGCAGTACTTC
CDR3: CASSLGSGASYEQYF

V: TRBV9
size: NA
D: TRBD1
J: TRBJ1-5
DNA: TGTGCCAAAAGCAACCCCACAGGGGGCTTATATCAGCCCCAGCATTTT
CDR3: CAKSNPTGGLYQPQHF

V: TRBV6-6
size: NA
D: NA
J: TRBJ2-3
DNA: TGTGCCAGCAGTTACCCAACAGGCCCGGGCACAGATACGCAGTATTTT
CDR3: CASSYPTGPGTDTQYF

V: TRBV19
size: once
D: NA
J: TRBJ1-5
DNA: TGTGCCAGTTGTGAATCCAGGCCATACAATCAGCCCCAGCATTTT
CDR3: CASCESRPYNQPQHF

V: TRBV6-1
size: NA
D: NA
J: TRBJ2-3
DNA: TGTGCCAGCAGTGAAGGGGGGCTCCGACCTATCCCTACGCAGTATTTT
CDR3: CASSEGGLRPIPTQYF

V: TRBV2
size: NA
D: TRBD2
J: TRBJ2-5
DNA: TGTGCCAGCAGTGAAATCTTAGGGACTAGCGGGGCCCCCCAAGAGACCCAGTACTTC
CDR3: CASSEILGTSGAPQETQYF

V: TRBV2
size: NA
D: NA
J: TRBJ2-2
DNA: TGTGCCAGCAGCGCTACTCTAGGGAACACCGGGGAGCTGTTTTTT
CDR3: CASSATLGNTGELFF

V: TRBV5-1
size: NA
D: NA
J: TRBJ2-7
DNA: TGCGCCAGCAGCTTGGCTGGGGTCCACGAGCAGTACTTC
CDR3: CASSLAGVHEQYF

V: TRBV2
size: once
D: TRBD1
J: TRBJ2-4
DNA: TGTGCCAGCACTGGGGACAGGGGTATCATTCAGTACTTC
CDR3: CASTGDRGIIQYF

V: TRBV6-1
size: NA
D: NA
J: TRBJ2-1
DNA: TGTGCCAGCAGTGAAAGGGGAGAAGGTGAGCAGTTCTTC
CDR3: CASSERGEGEQFF

V: TRBV19
size: once
D: NA
J: TRBJ1-5
DNA: NA
CDR3: CASSIVGGGSSHF

V: TRBV20-1
size: NA
D: NA
J: TRBJ1-2
DNA: TGCAGTGCTAGCCGATTAGACGGCTACACCTTC
CDR3: CSASRLDGYTF

V: TRBV5-6
size: NA
D: NA
J: TRBJ2-2
DNA: TGTGCCAGCAGCTTGTTCAGAGTCTTCACCGGGGAGCTGTTTTTT
CDR3: CASSLFRVFTGELFF

V: TRBV18
size: few
D: NA
J: TRBJ1-1
DNA: TGTGCCAGCTCACGACAAGATGACACTGAAGCTTTCTTT
CDR3: CASSRQDDTEAFF

V: TRBV5-1
size: NA
D: TRBD2
J: TRBJ2-7
DNA: TGCGCCAGCAGATACCCGGGACTAGGAGGGGAGCAGTACTTC
CDR3: CASRYPGLGGEQYF

V: TRBV30
size: NA
D: NA
J: TRBJ1-2
DNA: TGTGCCTGGAGTGCTTCCGGGGGGCTGAACTATGGCTACACCTTC
CDR3: CAWSASGGLNYGYTF

V: TRBV25-1
size: NA
D: TRBD1
J: TRBJ1-2
DNA: TGTGCCAGCAGTTCAGGGACAGGCCCCTACACCTTC
CDR3: CASSSGTGPYTF

V: TRBV4-2
size: NA
D: NA
J: TRBJ2-2
DNA: TGTGCCAGCAGCCAAGGGGTAGGGGCGGGGGCCAGGACCGGGGAGCTGTTTTTT
CDR3: CASSQGVGAGARTGELFF

V: TRBV19
size: NA
D: NA
J: TRBJ2-7
DNA: TGTGCCAGTAGTATGGTTAGTTTTAGGGCACCTTTCTCCTACGAGCAGTACTTC
CDR3: CASSMVSFRAPFSYEQYF

V: TRBV12-5
size: NA
D: TRBD1
J: TRBJ2-7
DNA: TGTGCTAGTGGTACAGACAGGGGCGAGCAGTACTTC
CDR3: CASGTDRGEQYF

V: TRBV5-1
size: NA
D: TRBD1
J: TRBJ1-4
DNA: TGCGCCAGCAGCCTGGGGACAGGGATAAATGAAAAACTGTTTTTT
CDR3: CASSLGTGINEKLFF

V: TRBV7-6
size: NA
D: TRBD1
J: TRBJ2-7
DNA: TGTGCCAGCAGCTTAGGGGGGGGGACAGGGAGGTCCTACGAGCAGTACTTC
CDR3: CASSLGGGTGRSYEQYF

V: TRBV7-7
size: once
D: TRBD1
J: TRBJ1-1
DNA: TGTGCTAGCAGCCCTCTACTGACAGGGAGAGATGCTGAAGCTTTCTTT
CDR3: CASSPLLTGRDAEAFF

V: TRBV7-9
size: NA
D: TRBD2
J: TRBJ2-2
DNA: TGTGCCCCAAACGAGCGGGACAACACCGGGGAGCTGTTTTTT
CDR3: CAPNERDNTGELFF

V: TRBV18
size: once
D: TRBD2
J: TRBJ2-5
DNA: TGTGCCAGCTCACCCACTAGCGTAAAGGGAGAGACCCAGTACTTC
CDR3: CASSPTSVKGETQYF

V: TRBV5-1
size: few
D: NA
J: TRBJ1-5
DNA: TGCGCCAGCAGCTTAGGGACGGCGGATCAGCCCCAGCATTTT
CDR3: CASSLGTADQPQHF

V: TRBV10-1
size: NA
D: NA
J: TRBJ2-7
DNA: TGCGCCAGCAGTGAGTCGACGGACTCCGAGCAGTACTTC
CDR3: CASSESTDSEQYF

V: TRBV7-3
size: NA
D: TRBD2
J: TRBJ2-3
DNA: TGTGCCAGCAGCTTACTAGCGGGGGGCACAGATACGCAGTATTTT
CDR3: CASSLLAGGTDTQYF

V: TRBV7-6
size: NA
D: TRBD1
J: TRBJ2-2
DNA: TGTGCCAGCAGCCTCGGGACAGGGAACACCGGGGAGCTGTTTTTT
CDR3: CASSLGTGNTGELFF

V: TRBV15
size: once
D: NA
J: TRBJ1-2
DNA: TGTGCCACCAGCAGAGATCACAGGGCTGCCGCTGGCTACACCTTC
CDR3: CATSRDHRAAAGYTF